The clone carrying this TCR beta chain was seen just once. This record comes from a study of T cells in Graves' hyperthyroidism and ophthalmopathy. Study context: Before any treatment, at initial diagnosis, peripheral blood was collected.

The germline gives CDR1 MNHEY, CDR2 SVGAGI. The CDR3 contains 14 residues. V was clipped by 5 bases and J by 9 bases, with 19 bases between them. Authors of the study amplified TCR beta CDR3 regions from RNA transcripts. Using the HTBI primer set, a first-round RT-PCR was run on the TCR CDR3. TCRdb analysed the multiplex PCR reads with MiXCR anew, one entry per CDR3 protein. The sample has around 760,000 distinct CDR3 sequences; approximately 40% are singletons. Patients aged 18 to 65 had newly diagnosed hyperthyroidism lasting under 2 months. This sample holds PBMCs from about 9.3 ml fresh peripheral blood.

This TCR was sampled from a woman in her thirties or forties with Graves' hyperthyroidism. Sequencing was done on a sample of blood. This chain uses TRBV6-5 with TRBJ2-5; the D gene is possibly TRBD2 (6 bases). CDR3 amino acids: CASSEREFREAQYF. CDR3 bases: TGTGCCAGCAGTGAACGGGAGTTCAGGGAGGCCCAGTACTTC.